These 26 T cell receptor beta chains were all obtained from the same sample, sequenced in a study of blood T cell repertoires in COVID-19. This table comes from immunoSEQ multiplex PCR, and its TCRdb copy is limited to in-frame clones, with some not included. Among 150,000 to 200,000 clones listed, approximately 90% were seen once. Material: peripheral blood. All receptors come from a man in his sixties with acute or convalescent COVID-19.

The chain joins TRBV18 to TRBJ1-1; D perhaps matches TRBD1 (6 bases). The ends were cut back, 4 bases at V and 0 bases at J, with 12 bases in the middle. Germline-derived CDR1 and CDR2 are KGHSH and LQKENI. This CDR3 has 15 residues. In DNA form, the CDR3 reads TGTGCCAGCTCACTGCAACGGACAGTGAACACTGAAGCTTTCTTT. This encodes CASSLQRTVNTEAFF.

The chain joins TRBV6-2 or TRBV6-3 to TRBJ2-7; TRBD1 aligns across 8 bases. The germline V gene encodes CDR1 MNHEY and CDR2 SVGEGT. The CDR3 runs 13 residues. J lost 1 base, V lost 5 bases, and 1 base had no gene match. The CDR3 reads CASSRTGSYEQYF. The CDR3 region has the DNA TGTGCCAGCAGTCGGACAGGGTCCTACGAGCAGTACTTC.

V usage is TRBV5-6 and J usage is TRBJ1-2; D unresolved. Trimming left V 2 bases short and J 7 bases short, with 9 bases between. This CDR3 is 12 amino acids long. Per the germline V gene, CDR1 is SGHDT and CDR2 is YYEEEE. This CDR3 is CASSLRGGGYTF. The CDR3 DNA sequence: TGTGCCAGCAGCTTACGAGGTGGTGGCTACACCTTC.

The V call is TRBV19, the J call TRBJ2-2; 7 bases are a match to TRBD1. V dropped 8 bases and J dropped 5; count of bases not matched to a gene: 2. CDR3 size: 12 residues. Germline loops: CDR1 LNHDA, CDR2 SQIVND (reference sequence). CDR3 loop: CASRTGTGELFF. Here the CDR3 DNA reads TGTGCCAGTCGGACAGGTACCGGGGAGCTGTTTTTT.

The chain joins TRBV18 to TRBJ2-2, with D possibly matching TRBD2 (5 bases). The germline V and J ends were trimmed by 3 bases and 5 bases, with 16 bases remaining between them. The germline V gene has CDR1 KGHSH and CDR2 LQKENI. This CDR3 contains 16 residues. As DNA, the CDR3 is TGTGCCAGCTCACCTCGAACCGGCCGGGGAACCGGGGAGCTGTTTTTT. Its translation: CASSPRTGRGTGELFF.

The V and J genes are TRBV19 and TRBJ1-2, with 10 bases identical to TRBD1. This CDR3 contains 14 residues. The V gene end was trimmed by 4 bases and the J gene end by 4 bases; junction bases not matched to a gene: 3. Germline CDR1 reads LNHDA; CDR2 reads SQIVND (reference sequence). In DNA form, the CDR3 reads TGTGCCAGTAGTAGGGACAGGGGTGGCTATGGCTACACCTTC. Its protein product is CASSRDRGGYGYTF.

CDR3 in DNA: TGTGCCAGTAGTTTGGGACTGAGCACAGATACGCAGTATTTT. This codes for CASSLGLSTDTQYF. The chain is built from TRBV19 and TRBJ2-3; tentative D call: TRBD2 (6 bases). Trimming left V 5 bases short and J 0 bases short, with 9 bases between. Germline V lookup: CDR1 LNHDA, CDR2 SQIVND (reference sequence). This CDR3 is 14 amino acids long.

CDR3 protein: CAISPGQGGFRDGYTF. The DNA for the CDR3 is TGTGCCATATCTCCGGGACAGGGGGGTTTCAGAGATGGCTACACCTTC. The chain combines TRBV10-3 with TRBJ1-2, with 11 bases fitting TRBD1. Germline-derived CDR1 and CDR2 are ENHRY and SYGVKD. The CDR3 consists of 16 residues. The J segment lost 6 bases and the V segment lost 9 bases, leaving 15 bases of the junction unmatched.

The V gene is TRBV10-3, the J gene TRBJ2-7, with TRBD1 identical over 7 bases. The CDR3 extends over 15 amino acids. The V gene's germline CDR1 is ENHRY and CDR2 SYGVKD. The V and J ends lost 2 bases and 6 bases, in that order; junction bases with no gene match: 10. CDR3 loop: CAISETDRKGGEQYF. The CDR3 DNA reads TGTGCCATCAGTGAGACGGACAGGAAAGGAGGCGAGCAGTACTTC.

The gene calls are TRBV10-3 and TRBJ2-3; 10 nucleotides match TRBD1. The CDR3 has 16 amino acids. Germline loops: CDR1 ENHRY, CDR2 SYGVKD. V was clipped by 5 bases and J by 1 base; unmatched bases: 6. The CDR3 region is CAISPGQGEGTDTQYF. As DNA, the CDR3 is TGTGCCATCAGTCCCGGACAGGGGGAAGGCACAGATACGCAGTATTTT.

This clone was detected once. The chain couples TRBV11-3 to TRBJ1-1, with TRBD1 as a possible D gene (6 bases). This CDR3 has 15 amino acids. V gave up 5 bases and J gave up 1 base, with 14 bases separating them. The germline gives CDR1 SGHNT, CDR2 YENEEA. The CDR3, as DNA: TGTGCCAGCAGCCCTTCGACAGGACCGAACACTGAAGCTTTCTTT. It yields the protein CASSPSTGPNTEAFF.

This chain links TRBV3-1 (or the pseudogene TRBV3-2) with TRBJ2-2; a weak D match, TRBD2 (5 bases). There are 17 residues in the CDR3. CDR1 and CDR2 (germline): LGHDT, YNNKEL (reference sequence). Between the trimmed V and J ends, which lost 3 bases and 1 base, there was a span of 15 bases. The CDR3 spells CASSHFLRSGNTGELFF. CDR3 DNA sequence: TGTGCCAGCAGCCACTTTTTAAGGAGCGGGAACACCGGGGAGCTGTTTTTT.

The DNA of the CDR3 is TGTGCCAGCAGCCCTGGACAGTCGACTAACTATGGCTACACCTTC. Translating it yields CASSPGQSTNYGYTF. The chain has TRBV5-4 and TRBJ1-2, with D possibly TRBD1 on 6 matching bases. V lost 4 bases, J lost 0 bases, and 13 bases lay in between. Germline V CDR1 and CDR2: SGHNT, YYREEE (reference sequence). There are 15 residues in the CDR3.

The gene calls are TRBV12-3 or TRBV12-4 and TRBJ2-3; TRBD2 might be the D (5 bases). V lost 6 bases to trimming and J lost 8 bases, with 15 bases between them. CDR3 size: 13 residues. In nucleotides, the CDR3 is TGTGCCAGCAGCTTCATTCGGGAAGGTACGCAGTATTTT. The encoded protein is CASSFIREGTQYF.

The chain links TRBV5-4 to TRBJ2-3; TRBD1 matches 9 bases. The CDR3 contains 16 residues. Per germline, CDR1 SGHNT and CDR2 YYREEE (reference sequence). V dropped 5 bases and J dropped 4; count of bases not matched to a gene: 11. CDR3 sequence (DNA): TGTGCCAGCAGTTCAAAAACAGGGGGCGCGGCAGATACGCAGTATTTT. This encodes CASSSKTGGAADTQYF.

The V and J genes are TRBV19 and TRBJ1-5; possible D gene TRBD1, 5 bases. V dropped 4 bases and J dropped 3 bases, with 7 bases sitting between them. Germline V gene sequence: CDR1 LNHDA, CDR2 SQIVND (reference sequence). This CDR3 comprises 13 residues. The CDR3 coding sequence is TGTGCCAGTAGTAGACAGACCAATCAGCCCCAGCATTTT. Translating gives CASSRQTNQPQHF.

The chain joins TRBV15 to TRBJ1-2, with a tentative D call TRBD1 (6 bases). The CDR3 has 11 amino acids. V gave up 3 bases and J gave up 10 bases, with 9 bases separating them. Looked up from germline, CDR1 is LNHNV and CDR2 is YYDKDF (reference sequence). The CDR3 loop is CATSRGADYTF. The CDR3, as DNA: TGTGCCACCAGCAGGGGGGCGGACTACACCTTC.

V is TRBV3-1 (or the pseudogene TRBV3-2) and J is TRBJ2-2, with a tentative D call TRBD1 (6 bases). Germline V CDR1 and CDR2: LGHDT, YNNKEL (reference sequence). This CDR3 comprises 15 residues. The V end lost 3 bases, the J end lost 7 bases, and 15 bases lay between the germline ends. In DNA form, the CDR3 reads TGTGCCAGCAGCCACCCAGGGGTTGGCCTCGGGGAGCTGTTTTTT. It specifies CASSHPGVGLGELFF.

A single count supports this clone. This chain links TRBV5-1 with TRBJ1-1; the D is unclear. CDR1 and CDR2 from the germline V gene are SGHRS and YFSETQ. The CDR3 is made up of 12 amino acids. Trimming took 5 bases from V and 4 from J, leaving 9 bases between them. The DNA of the CDR3 is TGCGCCAGCAGTTTTGTTATCACTGAAGCTTTCTTT. Translating it yields CASSFVITEAFF. Combining the CDR3 with reference TRBV5-1 and TRBJ1-1 gives the whole variable domain KAGVTQTPRYLIKTRGQQVTLSCSPISGHRSVSWYQQTPGQGLQFLFEYFSETQRNKGNFPGRFSGRQFSNSRSEMNVSTLELGDSALYLCASSFVITEAFFGQGTRLTVV.

The CDR3 reads CASSVGTTGETQYF. The DNA of the CDR3 is TGTGCCAGCAGCGTTGGGACTACCGGGGAGACCCAGTACTTC. The chain links TRBV2 to TRBJ2-5; 7 nucleotides align to TRBD2. This CDR3 contains 14 residues. J was trimmed by 5 bases and V by 6 bases; bases with no gene match: 9. CDR1 SNHLY and CDR2 FYNNEI come from the germline V gene.

The rearrangement uses TRBV10-3 and TRBJ2-2, with TRBD1 identical over 10 bases. CDR1 is ENHRY and CDR2 is SYGVKD in the germline V gene. The CDR3 has 15 residues. V shed 5 bases and J 3 bases; nucleotides not matched to a gene: 3. The chain's CDR3 is CAISSGTGDTGELFF. CDR3 DNA: TGTGCCATCAGTTCCGGGACAGGGGACACCGGGGAGCTGTTTTTT.

J is TRBJ1-3 and V is TRBV19; 8 bases map to TRBD1. CDR1 is LNHDA, CDR2 SQIVND, per germline (reference sequence). With V trimmed by 3 bases and J by 3 bases, 4 bases remained unmatched. The length of the CDR3 is 15 residues. The CDR3 region has the DNA TGTGCCAGTAGTATGGAGGACAGGGTTGGAAACACCATATATTTT. Protein: CASSMEDRVGNTIYF.

This chain connects TRBV29-1 to TRBJ2-3; tentatively, D is TRBD2 (6 bases). Per the germline V gene, CDR1 is SQVTM and CDR2 is ANQGSEA. Trimming removed 6 bases at V and 2 bases at J, with 15 bases between. The CDR3 spans 14 residues. This chain's CDR3 is CSVGLSRDTDTQYF. CDR3 coding DNA: TGCAGCGTCGGACTATCTCGGGACACAGATACGCAGTATTTT.

The genes are TRBV28 and TRBJ2-7; 9 bases agree with TRBD2. The germline CDR1 and CDR2 sequences are MDHEN and SYDVKM. Germline trimming cut 9 bases from V and 7 bases from J; bases unmatched to any gene: 13. CDR3 length: 14 residues. CDR3 amino acids: CASQTTSGTGEQYF. The CDR3 nucleotides are TGTGCCAGTCAAACGACTAGCGGTACTGGAGAGCAGTACTTC.

The table lists this clone with a few counts. The chain joins TRBV27 to TRBJ1-1, with 8 bases fitting TRBD1. V lost 5 bases to trimming and J lost 3 bases; unmatched junction nucleotides: 11. Germline values: CDR1 MNHEY, CDR2 SMNVEV (reference sequence). The length of the CDR3 is 16 residues. CDR3 residues: CASSPRQGRVHTEAFF. The CDR3, as DNA: TGTGCCAGCAGTCCCAGACAGGGGCGGGTGCACACTGAAGCTTTCTTT.

This clone showed up just a few times. The chain links TRBV7-8 to TRBJ1-1; 8 bases are shared with TRBD1. CDR3 length: 16 amino acids. Germline CDR1 and CDR2: SGHVS and FQNEAQ. V lost 4 bases to trimming and J lost 3 bases; unmatched junction nucleotides: 10. The CDR3, as DNA: TGTGCCAGCAGCTATAACTCCGGACAGGGCCACACTGAAGCTTTCTTT. This translates into CASSYNSGQGHTEAFF.